Sequencing of this T cell receptor (beta chain) was carried out in a study of T cells in Graves' hyperthyroidism and ophthalmopathy (dated by TCRdb to about 2019). About the investigation overall: TCR V-J signatures able to tell the groups apart were searched for in a discovery cohort of approximately 95 patients, of whom over 40 had Graves' ophthalmopathy and around 57 had stable Graves' hyperthyroidism. After sampling, hyperthyroidism patients received methimazole starting at 30 mg daily, and ophthalmopathy patients received high-dose intravenous methylprednisolone. In addition, the study compared T-cell repertoires in thyroid tissue and in blood from about 6 Graves' hyperthyroidism patients. The paper reports TCR Vbeta CDR3 sequencing of some 140 peripheral blood samples: approximately 41 ophthalmopathy, under 80 hyperthyroidism and about 17 progressor patients. Prospective prediction of ophthalmopathy was tested in an independent validation cohort consisting of about 20 hyperthyroidism patients and more than 15 patients who later progressed to ophthalmopathy. The 95 to 100 discovery patients were divided at random into training and test sets in a 7:3 ratio.

A patient counted as having stable Graves' hyperthyroidism if no progression to ophthalmopathy occurred over 18 months of follow-up. Hyperthyroidism patients were aged 18 to 65 years and newly diagnosed, with disease duration of less than 2 months. Any patient with an uncontrolled infection, another autoimmune disease, pregnancy or lactation was excluded. Diagnoses were based on clinical symptoms, serum thyroxine and TRAb, thyroid ultrasound and orbital computed tomography. Total RNA was extracted with Trizol reagent, and quality was checked on an Agilent 2100 Bioanalyzer. Results and caveats for the whole study, not just this receptor: A 13 V-J signature model separated ophthalmopathy from stable hyperthyroidism, with roughly 88% sensitivity and around 84% specificity in cross-validation and 80%/75% in testing. Most expanded thyroid clonotypes (frequency above 0.001) were also detected in blood, a finding suggesting that blood repertoires may reflect thyroid immune responses. No statistical method was used to fix the sample size in advance, and group allocation was not hidden from the investigators. In validation, the model predicted progression to ophthalmopathy a median of roughly six months before onset, with over 55% sensitivity and about 72% specificity.

Amplification of TCR beta CDR3 regions was carried out from RNA transcripts. The first round of RT-PCR for the TCR CDR3 was performed with the HTBI primer set and the Qiagen OneStep RT-PCR kit. Libraries were constructed in a second round of multiplex PCR, after which size selection and purification were performed. The libraries were sequenced on an Illumina HiSeq2000 using paired-end 100 bp reads. On the study's bioinformatics: SOAPnuke was used to process the raw data, with reads discarded if the reads contained adapters or uncalled bases, had a mean Phred below 15, or lacked an exact constant-primer or identifier match. High-quality paired reads were merged with COPE v1.2.5, and unique nucleotide sequences were defined as clonotypes. MiTCR v1.1 was used to align clonotypes to the IMGT TRBV, TRBD and TRBJ reference segments. Analysis was restricted to V-J combinations with a frequency above 0.0001, which covered roughly 99% of repertoires. A TCS score was defined as the ratio of F50 (clonal expansion) to E x V (chaos), with BLOSUM62-based TCRdist applied between CDR3 peptides within each V-J. Welch's t-statistics and random forest reduced around 510 V-J features to roughly 13, which were used in a naive Bayes classifier (R e1071). TCRdb's own reprocessing of the public reads used fastp at Q25 and MiXCR and kept productive beta chains. Rows merge per CDR3 protein into single entries with the most common DNA and genes. The V and J calls were not made by the authors but by TCRdb's processing. Across this sample there are around 540,000 distinct CDR3 sequences, with more than 45% seen only once. The ten top clones hold approximately 8.2% of the sample.

About this clonotype itself: This clone's antigen is unknown. It has no much larger one-base neighbor in the sample; base qualities were not kept.

The CDR3 numbers 15 residues from cysteine through phenylalanine. Here the CDR3 DNA is all that survives: 45 bases in frame from base 1. CDR1 and CDR2 (KGHDR, SFDVKD) derive from the germline V gene. Relative to germline, V is missing 11 bases and J is missing 6 bases, with 13 bases of the junction outside any gene match. The sample was peripheral blood or thyroid tissue (not recorded which). The chain is made from TRBV24-1 and TRBJ2-5; TRBD1 aligns with 11 central bases. The receptor's source is a woman under 30 with Graves' hyperthyroidism. Donor details come from another sample of the same person, matched by shared clones. CDR3 protein: CASSTGTGGRKTQYF. The DNA sequence is as follows: TGTGCCAGTAGTACCGGGACAGGGGGTCGCAAGACCCAGTACTTC.